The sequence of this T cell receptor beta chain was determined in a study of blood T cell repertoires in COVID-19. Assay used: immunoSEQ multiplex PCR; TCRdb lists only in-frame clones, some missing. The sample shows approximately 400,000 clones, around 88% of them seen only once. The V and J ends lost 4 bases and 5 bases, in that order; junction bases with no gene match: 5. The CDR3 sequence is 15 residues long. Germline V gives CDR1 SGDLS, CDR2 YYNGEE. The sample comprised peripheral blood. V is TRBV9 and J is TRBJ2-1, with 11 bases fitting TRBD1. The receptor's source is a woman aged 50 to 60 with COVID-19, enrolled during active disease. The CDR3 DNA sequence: TGTGCCAGCAGCCCCTGGGACAGGGGGGACAATGAGCAGTTCTTC. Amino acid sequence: CASSPWDRGDNEQFF.